This is a list of T cell receptor beta chains from one sample in a study of CD8 T cells in Susac syndrome. TCRdb re-called the immunoSEQ multiplex PCR reads through MiXCR, storing one row per CDR3 protein. The profile shows tens of thousands of distinct CDR3 sequences, 96% of them singletons. Sequencing was carried out using CD4+ T cells from PBMCs. The receptor source for this set is a human donor with multiple sclerosis. The CDR3 runs from the conserved cysteine through the conserved F or W. D genes are given only for firm matches. Clone size is shown for a subset of rows, as once, few, many or a class of expanded clone.

J gene: TRBJ2-7; V gene: TRBV20-1; clone size: -; D gene: -; CDR3 DNA: TGCAGTGCTAGAGAGGGGGGGACAGCAATGTTGGTCTTC; CDR3 protein: CSAREGGTAMLVF
J gene: TRBJ1-5; V gene: TRBV27; clone size: -; D gene: -; CDR3 DNA: TGTGCCAGCAGTTACTCCGGGAACAATCAGCCCCAGCATTTT; CDR3 protein: CASSYSGNNQPQHF
J gene: TRBJ2-5; V gene: TRBV6-5; clone size: -; D gene: -; CDR3 DNA: TGTGCCAGCAGCCGGGACCGCCGCGAAAAGACCCAGTACTTC; CDR3 protein: CASSRDRREKTQYF
J gene: TRBJ1-5; V gene: TRBV29-1; clone size: -; D gene: TRBD1; CDR3 DNA: TGCAGCGGCCGGGACAGGGAAGGGCCCCAGCATTTT; CDR3 protein: CSGRDREGPQHF
J gene: TRBJ2-3; V gene: TRBV7-9; clone size: -; D gene: -; CDR3 DNA: TGTGCCAGCAGGCCCTTGGCCCGCACAGATACGCAGTATTTT; CDR3 protein: CASRPLARTDTQYF
J gene: TRBJ2-1; V gene: TRBV12-3/TRBV12-4; clone size: -; D gene: -; CDR3 DNA: TGTGCCAGCAGCCAGTTTAGCGGAAGCTCCTACAATGAGCAGTTCTTC; CDR3 protein: CASSQFSGSSYNEQFF
J gene: TRBJ1-5; V gene: TRBV6-1; clone size: -; D gene: TRBD1; CDR3 DNA: TGTGCCAGCAACACAGGGGCCTATCAGCCCCAGCATTTT; CDR3 protein: CASNTGAYQPQHF
J gene: TRBJ2-7; V gene: TRBV3-1; clone size: -; D gene: TRBD1; CDR3 DNA: TGTGCCAGCAGCCGAACAGGGGGGTGGGAGCAGTACTTC; CDR3 protein: CASSRTGGWEQYF
J gene: TRBJ1-5; V gene: TRBV7-9; clone size: -; D gene: -; CDR3 DNA: TGTGCCAGCAGCCGCAGTCCGGCCCAGCCCCAGCATTTT; CDR3 protein: CASSRSPAQPQHF
J gene: TRBJ1-6; V gene: TRBV5-1; clone size: -; D gene: TRBD1; CDR3 DNA: TGCGCCAGCAGCTCGGGGACAGGGCAGAATTCACCCCTCCACTTT; CDR3 protein: CASSSGTGQNSPLHF
J gene: TRBJ2-7; V gene: TRBV20-1; clone size: -; D gene: -; CDR3 DNA: TGCAGTGCTAGTTTACCAGCCGGCGACGAGCAGTACTTC; CDR3 protein: CSASLPAGDEQYF
J gene: TRBJ2-2; V gene: TRBV3-1; clone size: once; D gene: -; CDR3 DNA: TGTGCCAGCAGCCAAACTAGACAGCTGACGACCCGCGGGGACACCGGGGAGCTGTTTTTT; CDR3 protein: CASSQTRQLTTRGDTGELFF
J gene: TRBJ1-4; V gene: TRBV7-9; clone size: -; D gene: -; CDR3 DNA: TGTGCCAGCAGCGCCCAGCCACAGCGTAATGAAAAACTGTTTTTT; CDR3 protein: CASSAQPQRNEKLFF
J gene: TRBJ1-4; V gene: TRBV7-2; clone size: -; D gene: -; CDR3 DNA: TGTGCCAGCAGTACAGGGAGGTCAAATGAAAAACTGTTTTTT; CDR3 protein: CASSTGRSNEKLFF
J gene: TRBJ1-1; V gene: TRBV30; clone size: -; D gene: TRBD1; CDR3 DNA: TGTGCCTGGAGTGTACAGGGGGGTGAAGCTTTCTTT; CDR3 protein: CAWSVQGGEAFF
J gene: TRBJ1-5; V gene: TRBV2; clone size: -; D gene: -; CDR3 DNA: TGTGCCAGCAGTGAGCGGGGATATAGCAATCAGCCCCAGCATTTT; CDR3 protein: CASSERGYSNQPQHF
J gene: TRBJ2-7; V gene: TRBV7-2; clone size: -; D gene: -; CDR3 DNA: TGTGCCAGCATCTCAATAGGAGACGAGCAGTACTTC; CDR3 protein: CASISIGDEQYF
J gene: TRBJ1-6; V gene: TRBV12-3/TRBV12-4; clone size: -; D gene: -; CDR3 DNA: TGTGCCAGCAGTTCCCAGGGTAACTCACCCCTCCACTTT; CDR3 protein: CASSSQGNSPLHF
J gene: TRBJ2-7; V gene: TRBV4-2; clone size: -; D gene: TRBD2; CDR3 DNA: TGTGCCAGCAGCCAAGTAGCGACTAGCGGGGGCCCTTACGAGCAGTACTTC; CDR3 protein: CASSQVATSGGPYEQYF
J gene: TRBJ1-3; V gene: TRBV6-1; clone size: once; D gene: -; CDR3 DNA: TGTGCCAGCAGTGAAGCTCAACGGATCTCTGGAAACACCATATATTTT; CDR3 protein: CASSEAQRISGNTIYF
J gene: TRBJ2-7; V gene: TRBV12-3/TRBV12-4; clone size: -; D gene: -; CDR3 DNA: TGTGCCAGCAGTTTTGGGGGGGAGCAGTACTTC; CDR3 protein: CASSFGGEQYF
J gene: TRBJ2-3; V gene: TRBV12-3/TRBV12-4; clone size: -; D gene: TRBD2; CDR3 DNA: TGTGCCAGCAGTTTCCTAGCGGGTGACTCAGATACGCAGTATTTT; CDR3 protein: CASSFLAGDSDTQYF
J gene: TRBJ1-5; V gene: TRBV7-9; clone size: -; D gene: -; CDR3 DNA: TGTGCCAGCAGCGCCGGGGTAGGGAATCAGCCCCAGCATTTT; CDR3 protein: CASSAGVGNQPQHF
J gene: TRBJ2-3; V gene: TRBV18; clone size: -; D gene: -; CDR3 DNA: TGTGCCAGCTCACCAATCGTTGCAGATACGCAGTATTTT; CDR3 protein: CASSPIVADTQYF
J gene: TRBJ1-2; V gene: TRBV21-1; clone size: -; D gene: -; CDR3 DNA: TGTGCCAGCAGCAAGAACAGGGGGGCGCCCGTGGGCTACACCTTC; CDR3 protein: CASSKNRGAPVGYTF
J gene: TRBJ1-5; V gene: TRBV30; clone size: -; D gene: TRBD1; CDR3 DNA: TGTGCCTGGAGTGTACAGGGGAATCAGCCCCAGCATTTT; CDR3 protein: CAWSVQGNQPQHF
J gene: TRBJ2-7; V gene: TRBV19; clone size: -; D gene: -; CDR3 DNA: TGTGCCAGTAGTATCTCCGGTGTCGAGCAGTACTTC; CDR3 protein: CASSISGVEQYF
J gene: TRBJ2-1; V gene: TRBV20-1; clone size: -; D gene: -; CDR3 DNA: TGCAGTGCTAGAATCCTTAATGAGCAGTTCTTC; CDR3 protein: CSARILNEQFF
J gene: TRBJ2-7; V gene: TRBV4-2; clone size: -; D gene: -; CDR3 DNA: TGTGCCAGCAGCCAAACCCTTTGGAGGGGGTACGAGCAGTACTTC; CDR3 protein: CASSQTLWRGYEQYF
J gene: TRBJ2-3; V gene: TRBV7-2; clone size: -; D gene: -; CDR3 DNA: TGTGCCAGCAGCTTAATAGGGCAGGGTTTAGATACGCAGTATTTT; CDR3 protein: CASSLIGQGLDTQYF
J gene: TRBJ2-1; V gene: TRBV20-1; clone size: -; D gene: TRBD2; CDR3 DNA: TGCAGTGCTGGGGAATCAGCGGGGGCCTACAATGAGCAGTTCTTC; CDR3 protein: CSAGESAGAYNEQFF
J gene: TRBJ2-7; V gene: TRBV5-8; clone size: -; D gene: TRBD1; CDR3 DNA: TGTGCCAGCAGGTTGACAGGGGGACTCCTCTACTACTACGAGCAGTACTTC; CDR3 protein: CASRLTGGLLYYYEQYF
J gene: TRBJ1-6; V gene: TRBV30; clone size: few; D gene: TRBD1; CDR3 DNA: TGTGCCTGGAAGACAGGGGGCTCTTCACCCCTCCACTTT; CDR3 protein: CAWKTGGSSPLHF
J gene: TRBJ2-5; V gene: TRBV7-3; clone size: -; D gene: -; CDR3 DNA: TGTGCCAGCAGCCCGAACGGACATCAAGAGACCCAGTACTTC; CDR3 protein: CASSPNGHQETQYF
J gene: TRBJ2-6; V gene: TRBV5-1; clone size: once; D gene: -; CDR3 DNA: TGCGCCAGCAGCCTTATTACAGGGACTGGGGCCAACGTCCTGACTTTC; CDR3 protein: CASSLITGTGANVLTF
J gene: TRBJ2-7; V gene: TRBV20-1; clone size: -; D gene: -; CDR3 DNA: TGCAGTGCTAGCAATGACATATACGAGCAGTACTTC; CDR3 protein: CSASNDIYEQYF
J gene: TRBJ1-2; V gene: TRBV5-1; clone size: -; D gene: TRBD1; CDR3 DNA: TGCGCCAGCAGCTCAACGGGACAGCCGATCGCGGGCTACACCTTC; CDR3 protein: CASSSTGQPIAGYTF
J gene: TRBJ2-7; V gene: TRBV2; clone size: -; D gene: -; CDR3 DNA: TGTGCCAGCAGTGATGAAAGCTCCTACGAGCAGTACTTC; CDR3 protein: CASSDESSYEQYF
J gene: TRBJ1-3; V gene: TRBV18; clone size: once; D gene: TRBD1; CDR3 DNA: TGTGCCAGCTCACCACAGGGACAGAGCTCTGGAAACACCATATATTTT; CDR3 protein: CASSPQGQSSGNTIYF
J gene: TRBJ2-1; V gene: TRBV5-1; clone size: -; D gene: -; CDR3 DNA: TGCGCCAGCAGCGGCGGACAGAGCTCCTACAATGAGCAGTTCTTC; CDR3 protein: CASSGGQSSYNEQFF